Listed below are T cell receptor beta chains from one sample, sequenced in a study of regulatory T cells in long-lasting Graves disease. TCRdb recomputed calls from the multiplex PCR reads with MiXCR, one row per CDR3 protein. The data hold about 220,000 distinct CDR3 sequences, with roughly a fifth observed a single time. The same specimen was also included in a second study, on T cells in Graves' hyperthyroidism and ophthalmopathy.

The sequences come from peripheral blood mononuclear cells (PBMCs), collected at new diagnosis, from a patient treated with antithyroid drugs. The receptors stem from a woman under 40 with Graves disease. CDR3s include the opening cysteine and the closing phenylalanine or tryptophan. The D gene is left open where the match is weak. Some rows have no size entry. The others give once, few or many, or a class for an expanded clone.

D gene: NA; V gene: TRBV6-5; J gene: TRBJ1-6; clone size: many; CDR3 DNA: TGTGCCAGCAGTTTCGCTGGTTCACCCCTCCACTTT; CDR3 protein: CASSFAGSPLHF
D gene: TRBD2; V gene: TRBV4-1; J gene: TRBJ2-1; clone size: many; CDR3 DNA: TGCGCCAGCAGCCAAGGCCTTCTAGCGGCTCTCTTCTTC; CDR3 protein: CASSQGLLAALFF
D gene: TRBD1; V gene: TRBV10-2; J gene: TRBJ1-4; clone size: NA; CDR3 DNA: TGCGCCAGCAGTGAGGACAGGGTTAATGAAAAACTGTTTTTT; CDR3 protein: CASSEDRVNEKLFF
D gene: NA; V gene: TRBV4-1; J gene: TRBJ1-6; clone size: many; CDR3 DNA: TGCGCCAGCAGCCATGGTATACCGGGGCGCTCCTATAATTCACCCCTCCACTTT; CDR3 protein: CASSHGIPGRSYNSPLHF
D gene: NA; V gene: TRBV10-3; J gene: TRBJ2-5; clone size: many; CDR3 DNA: TGTGCCATCAGTGATTGGGGAGAGACCCAGTACTTC; CDR3 protein: CAISDWGETQYF
D gene: NA; V gene: TRBV20-1; J gene: TRBJ1-1; clone size: many; CDR3 DNA: TGCAGTGCTAGAGTACAGGGCAGGAGGACGAACACTGAAGCTTTCTTT; CDR3 protein: CSARVQGRRTNTEAFF
D gene: TRBD1; V gene: TRBV3-1; J gene: TRBJ1-5; clone size: many; CDR3 DNA: TGTGCCAGCAGCCAAGGGACAGGGAACAATCAGCCCCAGCATTTT; CDR3 protein: CASSQGTGNNQPQHF
D gene: NA; V gene: TRBV27; J gene: TRBJ2-3; clone size: many; CDR3 DNA: TGTGCCAGCAGACCGCCCCGGGTTAACACAGATACGCAGTATTTT; CDR3 protein: CASRPPRVNTDTQYF
D gene: TRBD1; V gene: TRBV11-2; J gene: TRBJ1-5; clone size: many; CDR3 DNA: TGTGCCAGCAGCCTACAGGGGGCGAGCAATCAGCCCCAGCATTTT; CDR3 protein: CASSLQGASNQPQHF
D gene: NA; V gene: TRBV7-3; J gene: TRBJ2-1; clone size: NA; CDR3 DNA: TGTGCCAGCAGCTTGGACGGCAATGAGCAGTTCTTC; CDR3 protein: CASSLDGNEQFF
D gene: NA; V gene: TRBV6-2/TRBV6-3; J gene: TRBJ1-1; clone size: many; CDR3 DNA: TGTGCCAGCAGGCTGGGACACACTAGTGAAGCTTTCTTT; CDR3 protein: CASRLGHTSEAFF
D gene: NA; V gene: TRBV24-1; J gene: TRBJ2-1; clone size: many; CDR3 DNA: TGTGCCACCAGTCTCATTGGCAATGAGCAGTTCTTC; CDR3 protein: CATSLIGNEQFF
D gene: TRBD1; V gene: TRBV6-1; J gene: TRBJ1-5; clone size: many; CDR3 DNA: TGTGCCAGCAGCCCAGCCGGACAGGGCCTTAATCAGCCCCAGCATTTT; CDR3 protein: CASSPAGQGLNQPQHF